What follows are 21 T cell receptor beta chains derived from one specimen sequenced in a study of vaccination and CD4 T cells after COVID-19. Their antigen targets remain unknown. Sequencing of the DNA from cultured CD4+ T cells was carried out with the Oncomine TCR Beta short-read assay. Each CDR3 protein is one row after TCRdb ran MiXCR on the PCR reads. The sample includes 7,500 or so distinct CDR3 sequences, around 79% seen only once; the top ten take 16%. Treatment of the sample: approximately 9-day PBMC culture with coronavirus spike peptide pools or control peptides (ViraFEST assay). The material sequenced was CD4+ T cells from blood, cultured in vitro. These receptors all come from a human donor who had recovered from COVID-19.

The chain is built from TRBV28 and TRBJ1-5, with TRBD1 identical over 7 bases. The CDR3 loop spans 15 amino acids. With V trimmed by 5 bases and J by 5 bases, 9 bases remained unmatched. CDR1 is MDHEN and CDR2 is SYDVKM in the germline V gene. Written as DNA, the CDR3 is TGTGCCAGCAGTCCCCTCGACAGGGCGGATCAGCCCCAGCATTTT. Its translation is CASSPLDRADQPQHF.

The table lists this clonotype with a count of one. The chain recombines TRBV20-1 with TRBJ1-5; 7 bases agree with TRBD1. This CDR3 region has 14 residues. The junction had 14 bases not matched to a gene; V was cut back by 6 bases and J by 9 bases. CDR1 and CDR2 from the germline V gene are DFQATT and SNEGSKA (reference sequence). CDR3 in amino acids: CSARPTGRDRPQHF. DNA of the CDR3: TGCAGTGCAAGACCGACAGGGCGGGATCGGCCCCAGCATTTT.

The chain combines TRBV7-8 with TRBJ1-5; TRBD1 agrees at 10 bases. V gave up 5 bases and J gave up 0 bases; unmatched junction bases: 4. The CDR3 spans 16 residues. Per the germline V gene, CDR1 is SGHVS and CDR2 is FQNEAQ. The CDR3 coding sequence is TGTGCCAGCAGCCGCCGGACAGGGGGTAGCAATCAGCCCCAGCATTTT. Amino acid sequence: CASSRRTGGSNQPQHF.

The rearrangement joins TRBV7-9 to TRBJ1-5, with 7 bases lining up with TRBD1. The V segment lost 2 bases and the J segment 4 bases; nucleotides outside the gene matches: 5. CDR1 and CDR2 from the germline V gene are SEHNR and FQNEAQ (reference sequence). This CDR3 contains 15 residues. The CDR3 coding sequence is TGTGCCAGCAGCTTAACGCAGGGGGGAAATCAGCCCCAGCATTTT. Its translation: CASSLTQGGNQPQHF.

The genes are TRBV9 and TRBJ1-1; TRBD1 matches 12 bases. Germline CDR1 and CDR2: SGDLS and YYNGEE. V trimming: 4 bases; J trimming: 12 bases; junction bases outside the gene matches: 13. The CDR3 loop spans 15 amino acids. The CDR3 DNA sequence: TGTGCCAGCAGCAGGGACCTACCGGGACAGGGGGCTTCTTTCTTT. It is translated as CASSRDLPGQGASFF.

This chain uses TRBV19 with TRBJ1-6, with 8 nucleotides matching TRBD1. The CDR3 contains 15 residues. The trim removed 7 bases at V and 7 bases at J, leaving 9 bases unmatched. Germline V gives CDR1 LNHDA, CDR2 SQIVND (reference sequence). CDR3 sequence (DNA): TGTGCCAGTACCGTTGGGACAGGAAAGAATTCACCCCTCCACTTT. As protein: CASTVGTGKNSPLHF. The variable domain in full, with the rest retrieved from reference TRBV19 and TRBJ1-6, is DGGITQSPKYLFRKEGQNVTLSCEQNLNHDAMYWYRQDPGQGLRLIYYSQIVNDFQKGDIAEGYSVSREKKESFPLTVTSAQKNPTAFYLCASTVGTGKNSPLHFGNGTRLTVT.

This clonotype has only a few counts. Here the CDR3 reads CASSDSGQGNSPLHF. In nucleotides, the CDR3 is TGTGCCAGCAGTGACTCGGGACAGGGGAATTCACCCCTCCACTTT. The genes are TRBV2 and TRBJ1-6; TRBD1 matches 10 bases. The germline V gene has CDR1 SNHLY and CDR2 FYNNEI. This CDR3 is 15 amino acids long. Unmatched junction bases numbered 3, after V lost 3 bases and J lost 7 bases. The full variable domain, completed using reference TRBV2 and TRBJ1-6, is EPEVTQTPSHQVTQMGQEVILRCVPISNHLYFYWYRQILGQKVEFLVSFYNNEISEKSEIFDDQFSVERPDGSNFTLKIRSTKLEDSAMYFCASSDSGQGNSPLHFGNGTRLTVT.

This clonotype ranks as medium-sized. The J gene is TRBJ2-1, the V gene TRBV24-1; perhaps TRBD2 as D (7 bases). Trimming left V 5 bases short and J 6 bases short, with 16 bases between. The CDR3 totals 15 residues. The germline V gene has CDR1 KGHDR and CDR2 SFDVKD. CDR3 protein: CATSGRGRGINEQFF. The CDR3 DNA is TGTGCCACCAGTGGGAGGGGGAGGGGCATCAATGAGCAGTTCTTC.

A note on this clonotype: Given the absence of the conserved phenylalanine or tryptophan at the CDR3 end, a read error is likely. V usage is TRBV24-1 and J usage is TRBJ2-5, with 8 bases matching TRBD1. The trim removed 7 bases at V and 5 bases at J, leaving 5 bases unmatched. From germline, CDR1 is KGHDR and CDR2 SFDVKD. This CDR3 is built from 13 residues. The CDR3 sequence: CATRQGVGETQYL. Written as DNA, the CDR3 is TGTGCCACCAGACAGGGGGTGGGGGAGACCCAGTACCTC.

The chain is built from TRBV12-3 or TRBV12-4 and TRBJ2-1; 7 bases agree with TRBD1. This CDR3 comprises 17 residues. Trimming at V came to 6 bases and at J to 9 bases, leaving 20 bases not matched to a gene. For the CDR3, the DNA is TGTGCCAGCAGCCCTAAATCCGGACAGGTGATTACAGGTGAGCAGTTCTTC. This codes for CASSPKSGQVITGEQFF.

The CDR3 coding sequence is TGCAGTGCTAAGAGGACATTGAACACTGAAGCTTTCTTT. Amino acids: CSAKRTLNTEAFF. This chain links TRBV20-1 with TRBJ1-1; perhaps TRBD1 as D (5 bases). The ends were cut back, 4 bases at V and 0 bases at J, with 9 bases in the middle. CDR3 length equals 13 residues. Germline assignment: CDR1 DFQATT and CDR2 SNEGSKA (reference sequence).

The V call is TRBV21-1, the J call TRBJ2-7; the D call in the table, TRBD1, was not verified against the DNA. TRBV21-1 is reported as a pseudogene. The CDR3 is 17 residues long. Written as DNA, the CDR3 is TGTGCCAGCAGCAAAGAGAGAAAGGGGGCGCATGTGGCCGAGCAGTACTTC. This gives the protein CASSKERKGAHVAEQYF.

This chain uses TRBV19 with TRBJ2-3, with 9 bases that match TRBD2. The CDR3 has 15 amino acids. Trimming took 6 bases from V and 5 from J; bases not matched to a gene: 9. Germline CDR1 LNHDA, CDR2 SQIVND (reference sequence). For the CDR3, the DNA is TGTGCCAGTAGCCGAGCGGGAGGAGTCGGAGATACGCAGTATTTT. Encoded protein: CASSRAGGVGDTQYF.

The chain is built from TRBV20-1 and TRBJ2-7; D is possibly TRBD1 (6 bases). Germline V lookup: CDR1 DFQATT, CDR2 SNEGSKA (reference sequence). CDR3 length: 13 residues. Trimming removed 6 bases at V and 2 bases at J, with 14 bases between. The CDR3: CSAENRDAYEQYF. Written as DNA, the CDR3 is TGCAGTGCGGAGAACAGGGACGCCTACGAGCAGTACTTC.

This chain uses TRBV28 with TRBJ1-5; 8 bases map to TRBD1. The CDR3 length is 14 residues. V lost 6 bases, J lost 4 bases, and 5 bases stayed unmatched. Germline values: CDR1 MDHEN, CDR2 SYDVKM. Here the CDR3 reads CASSPGGRNQPQHF. The CDR3 coding sequence is TGTGCCAGCAGCCCAGGGGGCCGGAATCAGCCCCAGCATTTT.

The chain links TRBV10-1 to TRBJ1-1, with a tentative D call TRBD1 (6 bases). Trimming left V 10 bases short and J 1 base short, with 13 bases between. CDR1 is WNHNN and CDR2 is SYGVQD in the germline V gene (reference sequence). The CDR3 extends over 13 amino acids. CDR3 bases: TGCGCCACCCGGACAGCCAAGAACACTGAAGCTTTCTTT. This gives the protein CATRTAKNTEAFF.

The chain joins TRBV6-1 to TRBJ2-7; 7 bases agree with TRBD2. The germline CDR1 and CDR2 sequences are MNHNS and SASEGT. The CDR3 extends over 15 amino acids. V lost 7 bases, J lost 1 base, and 10 bases stayed unmatched. The chain's CDR3 is CASITSSGPSYEQYF. In DNA form, the CDR3 reads TGTGCCAGCATTACAAGTAGCGGGCCTTCCTACGAGCAGTACTTC.

This clonotype showed up just a few times. The chain is built from TRBV6-1 and TRBJ2-7; 11 positions agree with TRBD1. The CDR3 is made up of 16 amino acids. Germline trimming cut 6 bases from V and 2 bases from J; bases unmatched to any gene: 9. Germline values: CDR1 MNHNS, CDR2 SASEGT. CDR3: CASSRTGGFLAYEQYF. CDR3 sequence (DNA): TGTGCCAGCAGCCGGACAGGGGGCTTCCTAGCCTACGAGCAGTACTTC.

This clonotype was seen once. V usage is TRBV6-1 and J usage is TRBJ1-6, with 8 bases fitting TRBD1. Germline assignment: CDR1 MNHNS and CDR2 SASEGT. The CDR3 loop spans 15 amino acids. With 4 bases clipped from V and 9 bases from J, the junction kept 8 bases outside the gene matches. In nucleotides, the CDR3 is TGTGCCAGCAGTGGAAGACAGGGGAATACTTCACCCCTCCACTTT. It specifies CASSGRQGNTSPLHF.

In DNA form, the CDR3 reads TGTGCCAGCAGAAGACCCGGGGACTATGGCTACACCTTC. Encoded protein: CASRRPGDYGYTF. V and J are TRBV27 and TRBJ1-2; unclear D gene. The germline V and J ends were trimmed by 6 bases and 3 bases, with 11 bases remaining between them. This CDR3 contains 13 residues. The V gene's germline CDR1 is MNHEY and CDR2 SMNVEV (reference sequence).

The count of this clonotype is one. A junction end diverges from the germline sequence, so it may reflect a read error. CDR3 loop: CASSFGQGAETQYF. The CDR3 DNA reads as TGTGCTAGCAGCTTTGGACAGGGTGCGGAGACCCAGTACTTC. This sequence joins TRBV7-7 and TRBJ2-5; 8 bases map to TRBD1. Germline assignment: CDR1 SSHAT and CDR2 FNYEAQ (reference sequence). This CDR3 region has 14 residues.